The 3 T cell receptor beta chains listed next were all sequenced from one sample in a study of OX40 agonist ivuxolimab in advanced cancers. The table came from immunoSEQ multiplex PCR; TCRdb's copy has only in-frame clones and leaves some out. The sample lists approximately 40,000 clones, roughly 84% occurring once. The sample consisted of CD4+ or CD8+ T cells sorted from blood, taken in a trial of the OX40 agonist ivuxolimab. Receptors were obtained from an adult with an advanced solid tumor such as melanoma, head and neck, liver or kidney cancer.

V is TRBV5-4 and J is TRBJ2-7; tentative D call: TRBD1 (6 bases). V lost 0 bases and J lost 0, with 13 bases in between. Germline V gene data show CDR1 as SGHNT and CDR2 as YYREEE (reference sequence). The CDR3 is 16 amino acids. CDR3 amino acids: CASSLGPRGPSYEQYF. CDR3 sequence (DNA): TGTGCCAGCAGCTTGGGTCCCAGGGGCCCCTCCTACGAGCAGTACTTC.

The rearrangement uses TRBV30 and TRBJ2-7; perhaps TRBD1 as D (6 bases). Trimming shortened V by 3 bases and J by 3 bases, and 15 bases separated the two germline ends. This CDR3 contains 14 residues. The germline V gene encodes CDR1 GTSNPN and CDR2 SVGIG (reference sequence). The CDR3 coding sequence is TGTGCCTGGAGACCCAGGGGCTGGGGCTACGAGCAGTACTTC. Protein product: CAWRPRGWGYEQYF.

About this clone: At one end, the junction sequence differs from germline, possibly due to a read error. This specimen includes other DNA sequences encoding the same CDR3. The chain has TRBV10-3 and TRBJ1-2, with D hard to call. Germline CDR1 ENHRY, CDR2 SYGVKD. The CDR3 has 12 residues. CDR3 DNA sequence: TGCGCCATCCGGCCGGATAACTATGGCTACACCTTC. Protein product: CAIRPDNYGYTF.